These 19 T cell receptor beta chains share one sample of origin, sequenced in a study of cytomegalovirus exposure and HLA in healthy donors. The PCR was carried out with 60 Vbeta primers and 13 Jbeta primers. Clones were sequenced by immunoSEQ multiplex PCR, and TCRdb holds only the in-frame ones, with some missing. This table holds some 160,000 clones, roughly 79% found once. Sequenced sample: PBMCs. The receptors stem from a woman aged 25 to 39 in good health and CMV-seronegative.

The chain is built from TRBV28 and TRBJ2-7, with D possibly matching TRBD2 (6 bases). V was shortened by 3 bases and J by 7 bases, with 13 bases between the two germline ends. The germline V gene encodes CDR1 MDHEN and CDR2 SYDVKM. This CDR3 has 13 amino acids. CDR3 loop: CASSFGRKGEQYF. The CDR3 nucleotides read TGTGCCAGCAGTTTTGGGAGGAAAGGGGAGCAGTACTTC.

The genes are TRBV19 and TRBJ1-3; 8 bases map to TRBD1. The ends lost 5 bases at V and 0 bases at J; junction bases unmatched: 6. The length of the CDR3 is 16 residues. Looked up from germline, CDR1 is LNHDA and CDR2 is SQIVND (reference sequence). The CDR3 bases are TGTGCCAGTAGTCACCGGACAGGGCTCTCTGGAAACACCATATATTTT. Its translation: CASSHRTGLSGNTIYF.

This chain links TRBV5-1 with TRBJ1-1; D is possibly TRBD1 (5 bases). The CDR3 has 17 residues. Germline-derived CDR1 and CDR2 are SGHRS and YFSETQ. Deletions cut 0 bases from V and 0 bases from J, with 15 bases between. CDR3 DNA sequence: TGCGCCAGCAGCTTGGCGGCGGGAGGGGTCCTGAACACTGAAGCTTTCTTT. Translated, it gives CASSLAAGGVLNTEAFF.

The CDR3 DNA is TGTGCCAGCAGTTTCCAGGTCGGGATTGCTGGCTACACCTTC. It encodes CASSFQVGIAGYTF. The chain links TRBV27 to TRBJ1-2; D is ambiguous. The CDR3 runs 14 residues. V lost 3 bases, J lost 7 bases, and 15 bases lay in between. CDR1 and CDR2 (germline): MNHEY, SMNVEV (reference sequence).

CDR3 bases: TGTGCCAGCAGTGAAGTTGGGGTGGCAGGGGGCTCACCCCTCCACTTT. It is translated as CASSEVGVAGGSPLHF. V is TRBV6-1 and J is TRBJ1-6, with TRBD1 matching over 8 bases. J lost 10 bases, V lost 1 base, and 9 bases had no gene match. The CDR3 length is 16 residues. Germline lookup yields CDR1 MNHNS and CDR2 SASEGT.

This clone was seen a few times. V usage is TRBV27 and J usage is TRBJ1-6; D perhaps matches TRBD1 (6 bases). V dropped 3 bases and J dropped 4 bases, with 10 bases sitting between them. CDR1 and CDR2 (germline): MNHEY, SMNVEV (reference sequence). This CDR3 contains 15 residues. CDR3 sequence reads: CASSFGGQYNSPLHF. CDR3 DNA sequence: TGTGCCAGCAGTTTTGGCGGACAGTATAATTCACCCCTCCACTTT.

This clone has a handful of counts. The rearrangement links TRBV18 to TRBJ1-1, with D possibly TRBD1 on 6 matching bases. This CDR3 has 14 residues. V lost 7 bases, J lost 6 bases, and 18 bases lay in between. Germline loops: CDR1 KGHSH, CDR2 LQKENI. The CDR3 loop is CASFFTQDSSEAFF. DNA of the CDR3: TGTGCCAGCTTCTTCACCCAGGACAGCTCTGAAGCTTTCTTT. Together with reference TRBV18 and TRBJ1-1, the CDR3 gives the full variable domain: NAGVMQNPRHLVRRRGQEARLRCSPMKGHSHVYWYRQLPEEGLKFMVYLQKENIIDESGMPKERFSAEFPKEGPSILRIQQVVRGDSAAYFCASFFTQDSSEAFFGQGTRLTVV.

V is TRBV11-2 and J is TRBJ2-7; 8 bases line up with TRBD2. Looked up from germline, CDR1 is SGHAT and CDR2 is FQNNGV. The CDR3 length is 16 residues. J was trimmed by 6 bases and V by 2 bases; bases with no gene match: 12. Here the CDR3 reads CASSLWGAGTSSEQYF. The CDR3 DNA follows: TGTGCCAGCAGCTTATGGGGTGCCGGGACTAGTAGCGAGCAGTACTTC. The whole variable domain, filled in from reference TRBV11-2 and TRBJ2-7, reads EAGVAQSPRYKIIEKRQSVAFWCNPISGHATLYWYQQILGQGPKLLIQFQNNGVVDDSQLPKDRFSAERLKGVDSTLKIQPAKLEDSAVYLCASSLWGAGTSSEQYFGPGTRLTVT.

CDR3 in amino acids: CASSQEWFGAGELFF. CDR3 coding DNA: TGTGCCAGCAGCCAAGAGTGGTTTGGAGCGGGGGAGCTGTTTTTT. The chain recombines TRBV4-2 with TRBJ2-2; D gene uncertain. The CDR3 runs 15 residues. Germline V gives CDR1 LGHNA, CDR2 YNFKEQ. With 0 bases removed from V and 8 bases from J, the gap between germline ends came to 13 bases.

The chain recombines TRBV16 with TRBJ1-5, with 7 bases matching TRBD1. This CDR3 region has 14 residues. V was pared by 4 bases and J by 6 bases, with 6 bases of the junction left unmatched. Germline CDR1 and CDR2: KGHSY and FQNENV. The CDR3 loop reads CASSPGGGGQPQHF. The CDR3 nucleotides are TGTGCCAGCAGCCCCGGAGGGGGCGGTCAGCCCCAGCATTTT.

Only one count was recorded for this clone. Distinct nucleotide sequences in the sample also encode this CDR3. The V gene is TRBV5-1, the J gene TRBJ2-7, with TRBD1 matching over 8 bases. V dropped 2 bases and J dropped 3; count of bases not matched to a gene: 10. The CDR3 is 16 residues long. CDR1 and CDR2 (germline): SGHRS, YFSETQ. This CDR3 reads CASSFSGQGDYYEQYF. In nucleotides, the CDR3 is TGCGCCAGCAGCTTCTCCGGACAGGGCGATTACTACGAGCAGTACTTC.

In this sample, this clone turned up once. The gene calls are TRBV7-8 and TRBJ1-1; D is unresolved. Germline lookup yields CDR1 SGHVS and CDR2 FQNEAQ. V lost 3 bases and J 2 bases, leaving 10 bases between the germline ends. CDR3 length: 14 residues. The CDR3 protein is CASSFPTLNTEAFF. CDR3 coding DNA: TGTGCCAGCAGCTTCCCGACATTAAACACTGAAGCTTTCTTT. The entire variable domain, with the rest obtained from reference TRBV7-8 and TRBJ1-1, is as follows: GAGVSQSPRYKVAKRGQDVALRCDPISGHVSLFWYQQALGQGPEFLTYFQNEAQLDKSGLPSDRFFAERPEGSVSTLKIQRTQQEDSAVYLCASSFPTLNTEAFFGQGTRLTVV.

DNA of the CDR3: TGTGCCAGCAGCGTTACTAGCGGGGGGGCAAACACCGGGGAGCTGTTTTTT. It codes for CASSVTSGGANTGELFF. The rearrangement joins TRBV9 to TRBJ2-2, with 13 bases fitting TRBD2. V trimming: 2 bases; J trimming: 2 bases; junction bases outside the gene matches: 3. CDR3 size: 17 residues. Germline assignment: CDR1 SGDLS and CDR2 YYNGEE.

This chain joins TRBV5-6 and TRBJ1-2, with D perhaps TRBD1 (5 bases). Germline lookup yields CDR1 SGHDT and CDR2 YYEEEE. The CDR3 consists of 15 residues. Trimming cost V 4 bases and J 0 bases, with 13 bases left between them. This CDR3 is CASSTGGDANYGYTF. The CDR3, as DNA: TGTGCCAGCAGCACGGGGGGGGACGCTAACTATGGCTACACCTTC. Complete variable domain (other parts from reference TRBV5-6 and TRBJ1-2): DAGVTQSPTHLIKTRGQQVTLRCSPKSGHDTVSWYQQALGQGPQFIFQYYEEEERQRGNFPDRFSGHQFPNYSSELNVNALLLGDSALYLCASSTGGDANYGYTFGSGTRLTVV.

V and J are TRBV10-3 and TRBJ2-7, with TRBD2 as a possible D gene (7 bases). V lost 0 bases to trimming and J lost 7 bases, with 16 bases between them. The CDR3 runs to 15 residues. Germline CDR1 and CDR2: ENHRY and SYGVKD. The CDR3 here is CAISESYRAGVEQYF. The CDR3 nucleotides are TGTGCCATCAGTGAGTCTTACAGGGCGGGGGTGGAGCAGTACTTC.

V gene TRBV29-1 combines with J gene TRBJ2-3, with D possibly being TRBD2 (6 bases). V was pared by 6 bases and J by 5 bases, with 18 bases between. The germline CDR1 and CDR2 sequences are SQVTM and ANQGSEA. This CDR3 has 14 residues. The CDR3 is CSVLPPGGIDTQYF. The CDR3 region has the DNA TGCAGCGTCCTTCCACCCGGAGGGATAGATACGCAGTATTTT.

The chain has TRBV20-1 and TRBJ1-1; D is ambiguous. The ends were cut back, 1 base at V and 3 bases at J, with 3 bases in the middle. Germline CDR1 DFQATT, CDR2 SNEGSKA (reference sequence). The CDR3 totals 11 residues. The CDR3 region is CSARVDTEAFF. The CDR3 DNA sequence: TGCAGTGCTAGAGTAGACACTGAAGCTTTCTTT.

V gene TRBV6-5 combines with J gene TRBJ2-5; 10 positions match TRBD1. V lost 6 bases to trimming and J lost 4 bases; unmatched junction nucleotides: 5. CDR1 is MNHEY, CDR2 SVGAGI, per germline. The CDR3 extends over 14 amino acids. The CDR3 bases are TGTGCCAGCAGCCACCGGGACAGGGGAGAGACCCAGTACTTC. Its protein is CASSHRDRGETQYF.

The V and J genes are TRBV6-4 and TRBJ1-1; D gene unclear. The CDR3 is 13 amino acids. V was cut by 6 bases and J by 1 base, with 9 bases left in between. CDR1 is MRHNA, CDR2 SNTAGT, per germline. The CDR3 sequence is CASSAQANTEAFF. CDR3 sequence (DNA): TGTGCCAGCAGCGCCCAGGCGAACACTGAAGCTTTCTTT.